The rows below give T cell receptor beta chains drawn from one sample of a study of cytomegalovirus exposure and HLA in healthy donors. The method was immunoSEQ multiplex PCR; TCRdb's version includes in-frame clones alone and lacks a portion of them. The table records about 120,000 clones, 80% to 90% of them present only once. The specimen was PBMCs. The receptors stem from a man between 18 and 29 years old in good health and CMV-seropositive. The CDR3 runs from the conserved cysteine through the conserved F or W. Fields, in order: clone size, D gene, J gene, V gene, CDR3 length, CDR3 protein, CDR3 DNA. A D gene is named only where the DNA matches it firmly. Clone size appears in some rows only: once, few, many, or a class for an expanded clone.

-,-,TRBJ2-7,TRBV28,13,CATQTANRYEQYF,TGTGCCACGCAGACAGCCAACCGTTACGAGCAGTACTTC
-,TRBD2,TRBJ2-3,TRBV9,17,CASSGAGLGLGTDTQYF,TGTGCCAGCAGCGGGGCGGGACTAGGTTTAGGCACAGATACGCAGTATTTT
-,TRBD1,TRBJ1-5,TRBV19,14,CASHRGLSNQPQHF,TGTGCCAGTCACAGGGGCTTAAGCAATCAGCCCCAGCATTTT
-,-,TRBJ1-3,TRBV30,16,CAWRDSGTLSGNTIYF,TGTGCCTGGAGGGACTCCGGAACGCTCTCTGGAAACACCATATATTTT
-,TRBD1,TRBJ2-3,TRBV15,14,CATSRVTGVDTQYF,TGTGCCACCAGCAGAGTCACAGGGGTAGATACGCAGTATTTT
-,TRBD1,TRBJ1-2,TRBV19,16,CASSLMTGGANYGYTF,TGTGCCAGTAGTTTAATGACAGGGGGCGCGAACTATGGCTACACCTTC
few,-,TRBJ2-7,TRBV29-1,13,CSVDLGDSYEQYF,TGCAGCGTTGATTTGGGGGACTCGTACGAGCAGTACTTC
few,-,TRBJ1-5,TRBV4-2,14,CASSLRLSNQPQHF,TGTGCCAGCAGCCTACGACTAAGCAATCAGCCCCAGCATTTT
-,-,TRBJ2-1,TRBV2,19,CASSGPPSDRPWGYNEQFF,TGTGCCAGCAGTGGGCCCCCTTCCGACAGGCCGTGGGGGTACAATGAGCAGTTCTTC
once,-,TRBJ1-5,TRBV14,14,CASSQAGSNQPQHF,TGTGCCAGCAGCCAGGCGGGGAGCAATCAGCCCCAGCATTTT
few,TRBD1,TRBJ1-1,TRBV6-4,13,CASSDTGGTEAFF,TGTGCCAGCAGTGACACAGGGGGCACTGAAGCTTTCTTT
-,-,TRBJ2-7,TRBV5-6,14,CASSLVRTDYEQYF,TGTGCCAGCAGCTTAGTTCGGACAGACTACGAGCAGTACTTC
many,-,TRBJ1-5,TRBV6-1,13,CASSSSLSQPQHF,TGTGCCAGCAGTTCCTCCCTAAGCCAGCCCCAGCATTTT
-,-,TRBJ2-7,TRBV27,14,CASSSRDKQYEQYF,TGTGCCAGCAGTTCCCGGGACAAGCAGTACGAGCAGTACTTC
-,TRBD1,TRBJ1-3,TRBV9,19,CASSVEYRGPGGSGNTIYF,TGTGCCAGCAGCGTAGAGTACAGGGGGCCAGGAGGCTCTGGAAACACCATATATTTT
-,-,TRBJ2-6,TRBV9,15,CASSVAWAGANVLTF,TGTGCCAGCAGCGTAGCCTGGGCCGGGGCCAACGTCCTGACTTTC
once,-,TRBJ1-2,TRBV5-1,13,CASSLGDYYGYTF,TGCGCCAGCAGTCTAGGGGATTACTATGGCTACACCTTC
-,TRBD1,TRBJ2-2,TRBV18,16,CASSPDRQGAAGELFF,TGTGCCAGCTCACCAGACCGACAGGGGGCTGCCGGGGAGCTGTTTTTT
-,-,TRBJ1-3,TRBV28,16,CASSFLPRFSGNTIYF,TGTGCCAGCAGTTTCCTCCCCAGGTTCTCTGGAAACACCATATATTTT
once,-,TRBJ1-2,TRBV30,15,CAWSVLGVYRYGYTF,TGTGCCTGGAGTGTATTAGGGGTTTATAGGTATGGCTACACCTTC
-,TRBD1,TRBJ2-2,TRBV10-1,14,CASRGGGGSGELFF,TGCGCCAGCAGAGGGGGCGGCGGATCCGGGGAGCTGTTTTTT
-,-,TRBJ2-3,TRBV28,17,CASSFGYRIRSTDTQYF,TGTGCCAGCAGTTTCGGGTACAGGATAAGGAGCACAGATACGCAGTATTTT
-,-,TRBJ1-1,TRBV15,12,CATRHLNTEAFF,TGTGCCACCAGACACCTGAACACTGAAGCTTTCTTT
few,-,TRBJ1-2,TRBV18,16,CASSQQRTAIGDGYTF,TGTGCCAGCTCACAACAACGGACAGCTATCGGCGATGGCTACACCTTC
-,TRBD1,TRBJ1-3,TRBV7-6,17,CASSLALGTASGNTIYF,TGTGCCAGCAGCTTAGCCTTAGGGACAGCCTCTGGAAACACCATATATTTT
-,TRBD2,TRBJ2-5,TRBV7-6,15,CASSSRAGGKETQYF,TGTGCCAGCAGCTCCAGAGCGGGGGGAAAAGAGACCCAGTACTTC
few,-,TRBJ2-2,TRBV6-5,12,CASSRNTGELFF,TGTGCCAGCAGCCGGAACACCGGGGAGCTGTTTTTT
-,-,TRBJ1-3,TRBV28,17,CASSLWEGPDSGNTIYF,TGTGCCAGCAGTTTATGGGAGGGGCCTGACTCTGGAAACACCATATATTTT
-,TRBD2,TRBJ2-1,TRBV29-1,17,CSVGAPLAGGAYNEQFF,TGCAGCGTTGGGGCCCCTTTAGCGGGGGGGGCCTACAATGAGCAGTTCTTC